This TCR beta chain was identified during a study of shared clonotypes between healthy human individuals. Each subset's genomic DNA was shared equally among a number of immunoSEQ plates. PBMC DNA, left unsorted, was sequenced on ten immunoSEQ deep assay plates. Only in-frame clones appear in the TCRdb table, and some are missing; sequencing was by immunoSEQ multiplex PCR. Counted here are about 490,000 clones, 79% occurring once; the ten biggest clones make up less than 15%. V gave up 2 bases and J gave up 7 bases, with 23 bases separating them. Per the germline V gene, CDR1 is LGHNA and CDR2 is YSLEER. The CDR3 has 17 amino acids. This clone was picked up a small number of times. This specimen includes other DNA sequences encoding the same CDR3.

This clonotype was obtained from a woman in her forties in good health. Some clones in this sample may be carry-over from other donors' samples. This chain links TRBV4-3 with TRBJ1-2; D unclear. Source material: PBMCs. CDR3 amino acids: CASSQHGTHGLSGGYTF. Written as DNA, the CDR3 is TGCGCCAGCAGCCAACACGGTACCCACGGGCTCTCGGGTGGCTACACCTTC.